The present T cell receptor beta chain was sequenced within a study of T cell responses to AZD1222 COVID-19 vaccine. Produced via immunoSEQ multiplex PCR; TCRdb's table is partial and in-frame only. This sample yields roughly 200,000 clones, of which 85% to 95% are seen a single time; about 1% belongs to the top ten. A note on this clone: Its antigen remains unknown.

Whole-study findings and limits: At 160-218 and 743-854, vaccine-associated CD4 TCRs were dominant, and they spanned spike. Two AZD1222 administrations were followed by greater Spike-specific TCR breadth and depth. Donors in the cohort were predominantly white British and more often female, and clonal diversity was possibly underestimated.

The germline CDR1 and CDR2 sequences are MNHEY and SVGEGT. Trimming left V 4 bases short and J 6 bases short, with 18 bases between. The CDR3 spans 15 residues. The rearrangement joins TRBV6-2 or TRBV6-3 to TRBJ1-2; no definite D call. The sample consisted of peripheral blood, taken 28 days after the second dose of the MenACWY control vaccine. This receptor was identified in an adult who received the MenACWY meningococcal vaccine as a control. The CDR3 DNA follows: TGTGCCAGCAGTTTCCGTGCCCTGGGGATAGATGGCTACACCTTC. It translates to CASSFRALGIDGYTF.